The 25 T cell receptor beta chains below were found in one sample sequenced in a study of blood T cell repertoires in COVID-19. Clones were sequenced by immunoSEQ multiplex PCR, and TCRdb holds only the in-frame ones, with some missing. The data hold roughly 400,000 clones, with about 88% observed a single time. The sample comprised PBMCs or T cells enriched from blood (not recorded which). Receptor source: a young woman who had been exposed to COVID-19.

This chain joins TRBV6-4 and TRBJ2-1; TRBD1 is a possible D gene (7 bases). CDR1 and CDR2 (germline): MRHNA, SNTAGT. V dropped 5 bases and J dropped 4 bases, with 18 bases sitting between them. The CDR3 is 16 amino acids. In DNA form, the CDR3 reads TGTGCCAGCAGTAAAACTAGCAGGGGGACATACAATGAGCAGTTCTTC. Translating it yields CASSKTSRGTYNEQFF.

The gene calls are TRBV7-3 and TRBJ2-3, with TRBD1 matching over 9 bases. Germline V gene data show CDR1 as SGHTA and CDR2 as FQGTGA. After removal of 4 bases from V and 5 bases from J, the junction contained 7 bases not matched to a gene. The CDR3 length is 15 residues. In nucleotides, the CDR3 is TGTGCCAGCAGCTCCCTTGGACAGGGGAAAGATACGCAGTATTTT. Amino acids: CASSSLGQGKDTQYF.

V usage is TRBV11-2 and J usage is TRBJ2-7; 10 bases are a match to TRBD2. This CDR3 comprises 16 residues. The V gene's germline CDR1 is SGHAT and CDR2 FQNNGV. V gave up 3 bases and J gave up 0 bases; unmatched junction bases: 5. CDR3 sequence: CASSFGLADSSYEQYF. As DNA, the CDR3 is TGTGCCAGCAGCTTCGGACTAGCGGACAGCTCCTACGAGCAGTACTTC. The complete variable domain, with remaining parts taken from reference TRBV11-2 and TRBJ2-7, reads EAGVAQSPRYKIIEKRQSVAFWCNPISGHATLYWYQQILGQGPKLLIQFQNNGVVDDSQLPKDRFSAERLKGVDSTLKIQPAKLEDSAVYLCASSFGLADSSYEQYFGPGTRLTVT.

The rearrangement uses TRBV12-3 or TRBV12-4 and TRBJ1-1; D might be TRBD1 (5 bases). The CDR3 spans 12 residues. V was pared by 6 bases and J by 8 bases, with 13 bases between. CDR3 nucleotide sequence: TGTGCCAGCAGCATAGACAGCCCCGAAGCTTTCTTT. Protein: CASSIDSPEAFF.

In this sample, this clone turned up once. The CDR3 DNA reads as TGTGCCAGCTCACCCCAGCGGGGGGCCTCCTACAATGAGCAGTTCTTC. It encodes CASSPQRGASYNEQFF. The chain couples TRBV18 to TRBJ2-1; 9 bases line up with TRBD2. Germline V lookup: CDR1 KGHSH, CDR2 LQKENI. The CDR3 spans 16 residues. Germline trimming cut 3 bases from V and 0 bases from J; bases unmatched to any gene: 3.

The gene calls are TRBV28 and TRBJ1-3; D uncertain. Germline-derived CDR1 and CDR2 are MDHEN and SYDVKM. The CDR3 is made up of 14 amino acids. The V end was cut by 7 bases, the J end by 0 bases, with 10 bases between. In DNA form, the CDR3 reads TGTGCCAGCAATCGACGGAGCTCTGGAAACACCATATATTTT. Translated: CASNRRSSGNTIYF.

Concerning this clone: The same CDR3 can be traced to other DNA sequences in this sample. The chain recombines TRBV4-3 with TRBJ1-2; D remains unclear. The V gene lost 0 bases and the J gene lost 4 bases, with 6 bases spanning the gap. The CDR3 totals 13 residues. The germline gives CDR1 LGHNA, CDR2 YSLEER. The CDR3 protein is CASSQESGYGYTF. The CDR3 DNA follows: TGCGCCAGCAGCCAAGAAAGCGGCTATGGCTACACCTTC.

The chain uses TRBV4-2 and TRBJ2-1; 12 bases align to TRBD2. The CDR3 is 15 residues long. V dropped 2 bases and J dropped 7; count of bases not matched to a gene: 3. Looked up from germline, CDR1 is LGHNA and CDR2 is YNFKEQ. For the CDR3, the DNA is TGTGCCAGCAGCCAACCCGGACTAGCGGGAAATGAGCAGTTCTTC. The encoded protein is CASSQPGLAGNEQFF.

The chain couples TRBV23-1 to TRBJ2-7; TRBD1 agrees at 9 bases. TRBV23-1 is reported as an ORF; its role is uncertain. CDR3 length equals 15 residues. Trimming removed 0 bases from V and 4 bases from J; junction bases left unmatched: 4. CDR3 sequence reads: CASSQSRTGAYEQYF. In DNA form, the CDR3 reads TGCGCCAGCAGTCAATCACGGACAGGGGCATACGAGCAGTACTTC.

CDR3 in DNA: TGTGCCAGCAGCTTGGAAACAGGGAACTCTGGAAACACCATATATTTT. Translation gives CASSLETGNSGNTIYF. This chain links TRBV7-6 with TRBJ1-3; TRBD1 might be the D (6 bases). CDR3 length equals 16 residues. Germline V lookup: CDR1 SGHVS, CDR2 FNYEAQ. Between the trimmed V and J ends, which lost 3 bases and 0 bases, there was a span of 12 bases.

The V gene is TRBV28, the J gene TRBJ2-3; possible D gene TRBD1, 5 bases. The CDR3 covers 16 residues. Germline V gene lookup returns CDR1 MDHEN and CDR2 SYDVKM. With 6 bases removed from V and 2 bases from J, the gap between germline ends came to 18 bases. DNA for the CDR3: TGTGCCAGCAGGTTCACCCAGGGCATAGTCACAGATACGCAGTATTTT. It codes for CASRFTQGIVTDTQYF.

V is TRBV6-2 or TRBV6-3 and J is TRBJ1-4, with 8 bases that match TRBD1. CDR1 MNHEY and CDR2 SVGEGT come from the germline V gene. This CDR3 comprises 16 residues. J gave up 12 bases and V 3 bases, and 15 bases lay outside the gene matches. CDR3 residues: CASSYSTGVGRRELFF. The DNA of the CDR3 is TGTGCCAGCAGTTATTCGACAGGGGTAGGTCGTCGTGAACTGTTTTTT.

The DNA of the CDR3 is TGTGCCAGCAGCGCGGGGGATGGCGGGGAGCTGTTTTTT. It translates to CASSAGDGGELFF. The chain has TRBV9 and TRBJ2-2; TRBD2 might be the D (6 bases). This CDR3 is 13 amino acids long. The V end lost 3 bases, the J end lost 7 bases, and 10 bases lay between the germline ends. Germline-derived CDR1 and CDR2 are SGDLS and YYNGEE.

This clone is a singleton in its sample. V gene TRBV28 combines with J gene TRBJ1-2, with D possibly being TRBD1 (5 bases). This CDR3 region has 13 residues. The ends were cut back, 6 bases at V and 8 bases at J, with 16 bases in the middle. The germline gives CDR1 MDHEN, CDR2 SYDVKM. CDR3 loop: CASSRRAGLGYTF. In DNA, the CDR3 is TGTGCCAGCAGCCGTAGGGCAGGGCTGGGCTACACCTTC.

This clone was counted between two and nine times. The sample holds other DNA sequences that translate to the same CDR3. The genes are TRBV29-1 and TRBJ2-3; D gene unclear. V was trimmed by 6 bases and J by 4 bases, leaving 5 bases between them. Germline assignment: CDR1 SQVTM and CDR2 ANQGSEA. This CDR3 has 10 residues. CDR3 bases: TGCAGCGTCTCCTCAGATACGCAGTATTTT. The encoded protein is CSVSSDTQYF.

The chain is built from TRBV10-2 and TRBJ2-1, with TRBD2 identical over 10 bases. V lost 4 bases and J lost 8; bases outside the gene matches: 5. Per the germline V gene, CDR1 is WSHSY and CDR2 is SAAADI. The CDR3 consists of 14 residues. The CDR3 DNA follows: TGCGCCAGCAGTGGTCTAGCGGGAGTATATGAGCAGTTCTTC. This sequence encodes CASSGLAGVYEQFF.

The chain employs TRBV19 and TRBJ1-1; 7 bases align to TRBD1. This CDR3 has 14 residues. V shed 5 bases, J shed 4 bases, and the junction held 7 bases outside the gene matches. Germline V CDR1 and CDR2: LNHDA, SQIVND (reference sequence). This CDR3 reads CASSFDRVGTEAFF. CDR3 DNA: TGTGCCAGTAGTTTCGACAGGGTGGGCACTGAAGCTTTCTTT.

The chain uses TRBV3-1 (or the pseudogene TRBV3-2) and TRBJ1-6; no firm D call. In germline, CDR1 is LGHDT, CDR2 YNNKEL (reference sequence). CDR3 length equals 14 residues. Trimming took 4 bases from V and 14 from J, leaving 18 bases between them. CDR3 sequence: CASSPAARDSALHF. The CDR3 DNA reads as TGTGCCAGCAGCCCCGCCGCGCGAGATTCGGCCCTCCACTTT.

The rearrangement joins TRBV7-9 to TRBJ2-6; D perhaps matches TRBD1 (6 bases). There are 16 residues in the CDR3. V was shortened by 0 bases and J by 1 base, with 7 bases between the two germline ends. Germline CDR1 SEHNR, CDR2 FQNEAQ (reference sequence). CDR3 loop: CASSLAGGSGANVLTF. The CDR3 DNA is TGTGCCAGCAGCTTAGCAGGGGGTTCTGGGGCCAACGTCCTGACTTTC. The full variable domain, in which reference TRBV7-9 and TRBJ2-6 provide the parts outside the CDR3, is DTGVSQNPRHKITKRGQNVTFRCDPISEHNRLYWYRQTLGQGPEFLTYFQNEAQLEKSRLLSDRFSAERPKGSFSTLEIQRTEQGDSAMYLCASSLAGGSGANVLTFGAGSRLTVL.

Only one count was recorded for this clone. V usage is TRBV9 and J usage is TRBJ1-1, with 7 bases matching TRBD1. CDR1 SGDLS and CDR2 YYNGEE come from the germline V gene. There are 12 residues in the CDR3. Trimming took 3 bases from V and 4 from J; bases not matched to a gene: 0. CDR3 in amino acids: CASSAGGTEAFF. The CDR3, as DNA: TGTGCCAGCAGCGCAGGGGGCACTGAAGCTTTCTTT.

The rearrangement joins TRBV5-4 to TRBJ2-3, with 8 bases identical to TRBD2. V lost 0 bases to trimming and J lost 4 bases; unmatched junction nucleotides: 1. The CDR3 loop spans 14 amino acids. CDR1 is SGHNT and CDR2 is YYREEE in the germline V gene (reference sequence). The CDR3 sequence is CASSLVREADTQYF. The CDR3, as DNA: TGTGCCAGCAGCTTGGTGCGGGAGGCAGATACGCAGTATTTT.

This clone was counted only a few times. The V gene is TRBV3-1 (or the pseudogene TRBV3-2), the J gene TRBJ1-5; TRBD1 might be the D (6 bases). The CDR3 has 14 amino acids. Trimming removed 3 bases from V and 6 bases from J, with 12 bases in between. Germline CDR1 is LGHDT and CDR2 is YNNKEL (reference sequence). The CDR3 here is CASSQQGIGQPQHF. The CDR3 bases are TGTGCCAGCAGCCAGCAGGGGATCGGTCAGCCCCAGCATTTT.

The CDR3 region has the DNA TGCGCCAGCAGCTTGGGGTCAGGGGCGCGAATACCGGAGCAGTACTTC. Its translation is CASSLGSGARIPEQYF. The chain recombines TRBV5-1 with TRBJ2-7, with a possible D match to TRBD1 (6 bases). Germline assignment: CDR1 SGHRS and CDR2 YFSETQ. The CDR3 is made up of 16 amino acids. The V and J ends lost 0 bases and 7 bases respectively, with 20 bases between them.

CDR3: CASSKGSQGQPQHF. CDR3 DNA: TGTGCCAGCAGCAAGGGATCACAGGGTCAGCCCCAGCATTTT. The rearrangement links TRBV21-1 to TRBJ1-5; whether TRBD1, the table's D call, matches the DNA was not checked. TRBV21-1 is tagged as a pseudogene. The CDR3 is 14 residues long.

This rearrangement joins TRBV7-9 to TRBJ1-4; TRBD1 matches at 8 bases. Germline values: CDR1 SEHNR, CDR2 FQNEAQ (reference sequence). The V segment lost 2 bases and the J segment 7 bases; nucleotides outside the gene matches: 3. This CDR3 has 14 amino acids. CDR3 amino acids: CASSLQGAGEKLFF. For the CDR3, the DNA is TGTGCCAGCAGCTTACAGGGGGCCGGTGAAAAACTGTTTTTT.